This note documents a single TCR beta chain sequence. The data derive from a study of control samples from healthy donors and cancer patients. Measured with immunoSEQ multiplex PCR; TCRdb has only the in-frame clones, and not every one. This repertoire shows 140,000 to 150,000 clones, 75% to 90% found once; its top ten account for around 4.9%. Trimming pared 0 bases from V and 1 base from J, leaving 9 bases between. The CDR3 has 15 amino acids. CDR1 and CDR2 (germline): SGDLS, YYNGEE. The material sequenced was blood. This TCR derives from a man aged 30-40 years in good health. The J gene is TRBJ2-3, the V gene TRBV9, with D hard to call. The CDR3 DNA sequence: TGTGCCAGCAGCGTAGCCAGTTGGGGCACAGATACGCAGTATTTT. Translated: CASSVASWGTDTQYF. The full variable domain, completed using reference TRBV9 and TRBJ2-3, is DSGVTQTPKHLITATGQRVTLRCSPRSGDLSVYWYQQSLDQGLQFLIQYYNGEERAKGNILERFSAQQFPDLHSELNLSSLELGDSALYFCASSVASWGTDTQYFGPGTRLTVL.